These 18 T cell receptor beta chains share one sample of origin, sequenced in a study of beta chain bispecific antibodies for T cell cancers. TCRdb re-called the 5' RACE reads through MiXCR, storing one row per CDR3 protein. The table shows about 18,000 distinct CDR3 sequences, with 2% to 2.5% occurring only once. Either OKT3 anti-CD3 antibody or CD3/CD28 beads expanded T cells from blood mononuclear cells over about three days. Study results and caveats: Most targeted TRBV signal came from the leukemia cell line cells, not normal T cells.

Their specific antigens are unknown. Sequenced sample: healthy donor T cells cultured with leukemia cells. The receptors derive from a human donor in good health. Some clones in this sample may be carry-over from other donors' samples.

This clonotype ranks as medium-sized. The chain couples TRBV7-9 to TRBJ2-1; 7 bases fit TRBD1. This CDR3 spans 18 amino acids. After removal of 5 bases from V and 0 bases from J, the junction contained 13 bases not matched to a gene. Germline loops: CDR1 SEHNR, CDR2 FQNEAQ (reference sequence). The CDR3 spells CASSPHSSGGLSYNEQFF. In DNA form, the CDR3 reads TGTGCCAGCAGCCCACATTCCTCAGGGGGTCTCTCCTACAATGAGCAGTTCTTC.

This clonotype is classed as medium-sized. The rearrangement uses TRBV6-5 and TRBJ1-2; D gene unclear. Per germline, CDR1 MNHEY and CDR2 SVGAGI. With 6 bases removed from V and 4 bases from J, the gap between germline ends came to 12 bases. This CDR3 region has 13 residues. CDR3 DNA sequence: TGTGCCAGCAGCCCCGGGGTTACCTATGGCTACACCTTC. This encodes CASSPGVTYGYTF.

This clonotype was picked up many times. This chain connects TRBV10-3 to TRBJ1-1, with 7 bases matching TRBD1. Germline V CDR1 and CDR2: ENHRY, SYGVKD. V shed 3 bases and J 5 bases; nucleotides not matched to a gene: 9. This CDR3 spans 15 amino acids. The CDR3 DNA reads TGTGCCATCAGTGAACCGGGCAGGGGGATAACTGAAGCTTTCTTT. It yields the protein CAISEPGRGITEAFF.

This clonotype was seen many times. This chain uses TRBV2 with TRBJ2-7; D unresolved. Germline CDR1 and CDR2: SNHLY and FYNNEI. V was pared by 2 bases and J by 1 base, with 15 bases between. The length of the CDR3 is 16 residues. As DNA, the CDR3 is TGTGCCAGCAGTGAACGCCCCAGCGCACAATCCTACGAGCAGTACTTC. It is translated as CASSERPSAQSYEQYF. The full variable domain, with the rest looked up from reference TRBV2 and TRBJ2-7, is EPEVTQTPSHQVTQMGQEVILRCVPISNHLYFYWYRQILGQKVEFLVSFYNNEISEKSEIFDDQFSVERPDGSNFTLKIRSTKLEDSAMYFCASSERPSAQSYEQYFGPGTRLTVT.

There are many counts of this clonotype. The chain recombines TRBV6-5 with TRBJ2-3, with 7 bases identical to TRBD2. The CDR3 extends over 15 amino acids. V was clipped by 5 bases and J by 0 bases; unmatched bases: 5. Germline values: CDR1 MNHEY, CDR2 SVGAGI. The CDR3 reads CASSRLALSTDTQYF. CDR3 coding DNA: TGTGCCAGCAGTCGACTAGCCTTAAGCACAGATACGCAGTATTTT.

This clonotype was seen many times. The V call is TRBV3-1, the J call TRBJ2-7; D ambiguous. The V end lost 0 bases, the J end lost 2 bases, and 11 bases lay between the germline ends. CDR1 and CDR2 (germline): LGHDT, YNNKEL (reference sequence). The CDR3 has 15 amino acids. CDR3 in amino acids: CASSQEDGPTYEQYF. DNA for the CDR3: TGTGCCAGCAGCCAAGAGGACGGACCAACCTACGAGCAGTACTTC.

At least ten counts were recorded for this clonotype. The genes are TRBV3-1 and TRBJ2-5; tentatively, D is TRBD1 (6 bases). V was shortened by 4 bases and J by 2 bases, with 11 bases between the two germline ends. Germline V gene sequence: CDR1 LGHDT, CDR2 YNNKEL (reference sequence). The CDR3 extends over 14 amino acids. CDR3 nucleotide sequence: TGTGCCAGCAGCCTTTTAAGGGGGCAAGAGACCCAGTACTTC. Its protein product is CASSLLRGQETQYF.

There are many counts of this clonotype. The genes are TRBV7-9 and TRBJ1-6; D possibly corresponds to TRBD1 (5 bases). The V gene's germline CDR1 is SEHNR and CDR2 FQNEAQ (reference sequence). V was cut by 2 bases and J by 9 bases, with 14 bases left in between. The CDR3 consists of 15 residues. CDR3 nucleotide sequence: TGTGCCAGCAGCTTATCGTGGGACTTTGGTTCACCCCTCCACTTT. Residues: CASSLSWDFGSPLHF.

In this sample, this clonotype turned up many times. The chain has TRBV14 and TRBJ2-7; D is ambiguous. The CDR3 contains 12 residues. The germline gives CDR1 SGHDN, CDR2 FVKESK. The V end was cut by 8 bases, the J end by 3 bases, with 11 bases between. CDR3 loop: CASGDSGYEQYF. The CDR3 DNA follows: TGTGCCAGCGGCGATTCGGGCTACGAGCAGTACTTC.

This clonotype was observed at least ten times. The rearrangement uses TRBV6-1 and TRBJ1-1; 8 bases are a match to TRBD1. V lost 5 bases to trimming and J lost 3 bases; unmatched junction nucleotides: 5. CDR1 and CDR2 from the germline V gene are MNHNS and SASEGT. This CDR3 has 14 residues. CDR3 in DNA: TGTGCCAGCAGTCTTCAGGGGGCCGACACTGAAGCTTTCTTT. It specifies CASSLQGADTEAFF.

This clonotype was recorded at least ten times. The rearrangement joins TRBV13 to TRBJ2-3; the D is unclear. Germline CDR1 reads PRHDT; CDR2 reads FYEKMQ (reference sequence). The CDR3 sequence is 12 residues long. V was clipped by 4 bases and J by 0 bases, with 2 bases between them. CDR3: CASSSSTDTQYF. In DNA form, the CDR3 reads TGTGCCAGCAGCTCCAGCACAGATACGCAGTATTTT.

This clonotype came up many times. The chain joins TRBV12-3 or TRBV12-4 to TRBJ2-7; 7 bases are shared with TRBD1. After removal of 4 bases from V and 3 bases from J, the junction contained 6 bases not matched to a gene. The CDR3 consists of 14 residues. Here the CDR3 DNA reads TGTGCCAGCAGTTCCTGGACAGGAATCTACGAGCAGTACTTC. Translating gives CASSSWTGIYEQYF.

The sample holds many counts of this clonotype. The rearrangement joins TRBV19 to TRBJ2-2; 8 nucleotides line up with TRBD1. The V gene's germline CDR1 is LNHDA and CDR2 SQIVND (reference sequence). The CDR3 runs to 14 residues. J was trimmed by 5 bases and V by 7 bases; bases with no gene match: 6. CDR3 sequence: CASNQGAWTGELFF. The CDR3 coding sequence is TGTGCCAGTAACCAGGGGGCATGGACCGGGGAGCTGTTTTTT.

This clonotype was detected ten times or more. The CDR3, as DNA: TGTGCCAGCTCACCTAACAAAATACAAGAGACCCAGTACTTC. As protein: CASSPNKIQETQYF. The rearrangement links TRBV18 to TRBJ2-5, with no clear D. Germline CDR1 is KGHSH and CDR2 is LQKENI. The CDR3 has 14 residues. Trimming left V 3 bases short and J 2 bases short, with 10 bases between. The variable domain in full, completed from reference TRBV18 and TRBJ2-5, reads NAGVMQNPRHLVRRRGQEARLRCSPMKGHSHVYWYRQLPEEGLKFMVYLQKENIIDESGMPKERFSAEFPKEGPSILRIQQVVRGDSAAYFCASSPNKIQETQYFGPGTRLLVL.

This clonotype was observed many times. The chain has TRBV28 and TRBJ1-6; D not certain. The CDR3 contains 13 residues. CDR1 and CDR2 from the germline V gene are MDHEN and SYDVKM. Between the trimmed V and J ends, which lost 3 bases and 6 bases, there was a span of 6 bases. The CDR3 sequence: CASSFFSNSPLHF. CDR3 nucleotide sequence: TGTGCCAGCAGTTTTTTCAGTAATTCACCCCTCCACTTT.

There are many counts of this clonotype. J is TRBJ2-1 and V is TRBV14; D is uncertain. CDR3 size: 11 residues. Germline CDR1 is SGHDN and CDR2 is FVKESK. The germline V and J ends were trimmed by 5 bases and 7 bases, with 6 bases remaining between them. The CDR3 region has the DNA TGTGCCAGCAGCGTTTTGAATGAGCAGTTCTTC. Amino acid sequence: CASSVLNEQFF.

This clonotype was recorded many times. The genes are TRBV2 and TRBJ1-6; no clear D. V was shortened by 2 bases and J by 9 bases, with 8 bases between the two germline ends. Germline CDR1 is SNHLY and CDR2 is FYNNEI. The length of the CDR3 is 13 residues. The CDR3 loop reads CASSENGISPLHF. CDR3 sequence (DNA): TGTGCCAGCAGTGAAAACGGAATTTCACCCCTCCACTTT.

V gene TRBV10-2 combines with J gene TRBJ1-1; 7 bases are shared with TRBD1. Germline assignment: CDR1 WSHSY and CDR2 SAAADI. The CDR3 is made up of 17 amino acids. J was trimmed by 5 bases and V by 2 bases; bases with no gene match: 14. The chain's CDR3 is CASSERGRHKGFTEAFF. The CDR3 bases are TGCGCCAGCAGTGAGAGGGGGCGTCACAAAGGATTTACTGAAGCTTTCTTT.